The text below deals with one T cell receptor beta chain. Patients were aged 18 to 65, had disease duration under 2 months, and had newly diagnosed hyperthyroidism. The data belong to a study of T cells in Graves' hyperthyroidism and ophthalmopathy. Study in general: Blood was drawn when the patient was first diagnosed and still untreated.

Using RNA transcripts as the source, TCR beta CDR3 regions were amplified. Researchers ran a first-round RT-PCR on the TCR CDR3 using the HTBI primer set. TCRdb used MiXCR to reprocess the multiplex PCR reads, holding one entry per CDR3 protein. The sample comprises approximately 590,000 distinct CDR3 sequences, approximately 14% of which are singletons, and less than 9.5% rests with the top ten. Trimming took off 4 bases at V and 1 base at J, with 13 bases between the two ends. Germline lookup yields CDR1 DFQATT and CDR2 SNEGSKA (reference sequence). The CDR3 totals 14 residues. This clonotype originated in a woman between 25 and 40 years old with Graves' hyperthyroidism. The chain has TRBV20-1 and TRBJ2-5; D gene uncertain. The sample consisted of blood. For the CDR3, the DNA is TGCAGTGCTAATTCACAGACTCTCCAAGAGACCCAGTACTTC. Translating gives CSANSQTLQETQYF.